The clone carrying this T cell receptor beta chain was observed a few times. The target antigen is unknown. V lost 7 bases to trimming and J lost 6 bases, with 10 bases between them. The CDR3 covers 11 residues. CDR1 and CDR2 from the germline V gene are MNHEY and SMNVEV (reference sequence). Uncontrolled infections, other autoimmune diseases, pregnancy or lactation led to exclusion of patients. The sample comes from a study of T cells in Graves' hyperthyroidism and ophthalmopathy. Template material for amplifying TCR beta CDR3 regions consisted of RNA transcripts. When the TCR CDR3 underwent first-round RT-PCR, the HTBI primer set was used. TCRdb passed the multiplex PCR reads through MiXCR, listing each CDR3 protein once. The sample contains 300,000 to 450,000 distinct CDR3 sequences, 15% to 18% of which appear only once. Findings and limits, study-wide: A model of 13 V-J features distinguished ophthalmopathy from stable hyperthyroidism. Most expanded thyroid clonotypes above 0.001 recurred in blood. Ophthalmopathy was identified by the model a median roughly six months ahead of onset.

This chain joins TRBV27 and TRBJ2-7; D is uncertain. The specimen sequenced was blood. This TCR was sampled from a woman between 18 and 29 years old with Graves' hyperthyroidism that later progressed to Graves' ophthalmopathy. The CDR3 sequence is CASKGVSEQYF. CDR3 DNA sequence: TGTGCCAGCAAAGGTGTTTCCGAGCAGTACTTC.